Below, 30 T cell receptor beta chains from the same sample are listed, as sequenced in a study of cytomegalovirus exposure and HLA in healthy donors. Primers included in the PCR were 60 Vbeta and 13 Jbeta primers. Produced via immunoSEQ multiplex PCR; TCRdb's table is partial and in-frame only. The sample includes about 130,000 clones, about 11% of them seen just once. Sequenced: PBMCs. These receptors all come from a woman between 18 and 29 years old in good health and CMV-seropositive.

V and J are TRBV30 and TRBJ1-3; no definite D call. The V gene's germline CDR1 is GTSNPN and CDR2 SVGIG (reference sequence). Trimming left V 0 bases short and J 0 bases short, with 6 bases between. This CDR3 comprises 14 residues. CDR3 amino acids: CAWSVGSSGNTIYF. CDR3 DNA: TGTGCCTGGAGTGTAGGGAGCTCTGGAAACACCATATATTTT.

This chain links TRBV9 with TRBJ2-5; TRBD1 agrees at 7 bases. V shed 3 bases and J 1 base; nucleotides not matched to a gene: 15. The CDR3 runs 18 residues. Looked up from germline, CDR1 is SGDLS and CDR2 is YYNGEE. CDR3 amino acids: CASSGGNRGRGFQETQYF. Written as DNA, the CDR3 is TGTGCCAGCAGCGGAGGAAACAGGGGACGGGGATTCCAAGAGACCCAGTACTTC.

This clone has just a few counts. V usage is TRBV29-1 and J usage is TRBJ2-3; possible D gene TRBD2, 6 bases. The germline CDR1 and CDR2 sequences are SQVTM and ANQGSEA. The germline V and J ends were trimmed by 4 bases and 5 bases, with 10 bases remaining between them. The CDR3 is 12 amino acids. The CDR3: CSVGEVGDTQYF. DNA for the CDR3: TGCAGCGTTGGGGAGGTCGGAGATACGCAGTATTTT.

This clone was counted between two and nine times. V and J are TRBV12-5 and TRBJ2-7; D ambiguous. The DNA end is a closer match to TRBJ2-1, so the J assignment may be wrong. The CDR3 loop spans 12 amino acids. CDR1 LGHNT and CDR2 FRNRAP come from the germline V gene. For the CDR3, the DNA is TGTGCTAGTGGTTTGTCGGACAATGAGCAGTTCTTC. It encodes CASGLSDNEQFF.

The chain is built from TRBV29-1 and TRBJ2-2; D possibly corresponds to TRBD1 (5 bases). With 7 bases removed from V and 1 base from J, the gap between germline ends came to 10 bases. This CDR3 comprises 13 residues. Germline V gene data show CDR1 as SQVTM and CDR2 as ANQGSEA. CDR3 protein: CSAHRQNTGELFF. Here the CDR3 DNA reads TGCAGCGCCCACAGGCAGAACACCGGGGAGCTGTTTTTT.

This chain connects TRBV5-4 to TRBJ2-2; D might be TRBD2 (5 bases). The germline V gene encodes CDR1 SGHNT and CDR2 YYREEE (reference sequence). Trimming shortened V by 0 bases and J by 7 bases, and 13 bases separated the two germline ends. The CDR3 sequence is 15 residues long. The CDR3 bases are TGTGCCAGCAGCTTGGTGACTACTCTCGGCGGGGAGCTGTTTTTT. It specifies CASSLVTTLGGELFF.

The rearrangement uses TRBV4-1 and TRBJ1-2; D is uncertain. V was cut by 5 bases and J by 4 bases, with 14 bases left in between. This CDR3 is built from 14 residues. Germline CDR1 is MGHRA and CDR2 is YSYEKL. In DNA, the CDR3 is TGCGCCAGCAGCAGCGTCACTCCCCGCTATGGCTACACCTTC. It codes for CASSSVTPRYGYTF.

The chain joins TRBV5-1 to TRBJ2-3, with 11 bases that match TRBD2. The CDR3 contains 14 residues. Germline V gene data show CDR1 as SGHRS and CDR2 as YFSETQ. J gave up 4 bases and V 8 bases, and 6 bases lay outside the gene matches. CDR3 protein: CASKLAGAADTQYF. The CDR3, as DNA: TGCGCCAGTAAACTAGCGGGAGCGGCAGATACGCAGTATTTT.

The rearrangement uses TRBV18 and TRBJ2-7; tentative D call: TRBD2 (6 bases). The V gene's germline CDR1 is KGHSH and CDR2 LQKENI. The CDR3 runs 13 residues. The ends were cut back, 3 bases at V and 4 bases at J, with 10 bases in the middle. The CDR3: CASSPAGRYEQYF. Here the CDR3 DNA reads TGTGCCAGCTCACCGGCAGGGAGGTACGAGCAGTACTTC.

The table lists this clone with a few counts. The chain combines TRBV5-4 with TRBJ2-7; 8 bases are a match to TRBD2. The CDR3 is 16 residues long. V dropped 3 bases and J dropped 5; count of bases not matched to a gene: 13. Germline V lookup: CDR1 SGHNT, CDR2 YYREEE (reference sequence). The CDR3 DNA is TGTGCCAGCAGCTCGGGGGGGACGGTGGTGAATCACGAGCAGTACTTC. It is translated as CASSSGGTVVNHEQYF.

This clone was counted a few times. The V call is TRBV5-4, the J call TRBJ2-2; perhaps TRBD2 as D (6 bases). CDR1 SGHNT and CDR2 YYREEE come from the germline V gene (reference sequence). The CDR3 sequence is 17 residues long. Between the trimmed V and J ends, which lost 7 bases and 3 bases, there was a span of 22 bases. The CDR3 nucleotides read TGTGCCAGCGCACCGGGGGAGGAGGGACTCTACACCGGGGAGCTGTTTTTT. Translated: CASAPGEEGLYTGELFF.

This clone turned up a few times. The rearrangement joins TRBV19 to TRBJ2-4; D remains ambiguous. CDR3 length: 14 residues. Germline V CDR1 and CDR2: LNHDA, SQIVND (reference sequence). V lost 2 bases, J lost 1 base, and 6 bases lay in between. The CDR3 reads CASSILVAKNIQYF. In DNA, the CDR3 is TGTGCCAGTAGTATATTAGTCGCCAAAAACATTCAGTACTTC.

A few counts support this clone. This chain uses TRBV10-3 with TRBJ2-3; D is possibly TRBD1 (6 bases). This CDR3 is built from 17 residues. V was trimmed by 0 bases and J by 0 bases, leaving 13 bases between them. Looked up from germline, CDR1 is ENHRY and CDR2 is SYGVKD. CDR3 residues: CAISESSQGRSTDTQYF. CDR3 bases: TGTGCCATCAGTGAGTCCTCCCAGGGGCGTAGCACAGATACGCAGTATTTT.

This chain uses TRBV5-4 with TRBJ2-7, with TRBD1 matching over 9 bases. The CDR3 has 14 amino acids. Germline CDR1 SGHNT, CDR2 YYREEE (reference sequence). V dropped 5 bases and J dropped 7; count of bases not matched to a gene: 10. CDR3 sequence reads: CASSPGTGISEQYF. The DNA for the CDR3 is TGTGCCAGCAGTCCCGGGACAGGGATTTCAGAGCAGTACTTC.

This clone was counted only a few times. The V gene is TRBV29-1, the J gene TRBJ2-1, with 10 bases identical to TRBD2. This CDR3 has 16 residues. J gave up 0 bases and V 4 bases, and 6 bases lay outside the gene matches. Germline assignment: CDR1 SQVTM and CDR2 ANQGSEA. The CDR3, as DNA: TGCAGCGTTGTCGGACTAGCGGTAAGCTCCTACAATGAGCAGTTCTTC. Residues: CSVVGLAVSSYNEQFF.

This clone has more than one count but fewer than ten. Other DNA sequences in the sample encode the same CDR3. The rearrangement joins TRBV2 to TRBJ1-1; 7 bases align to TRBD1. CDR3 length: 14 residues. Germline CDR1 reads SNHLY; CDR2 reads FYNNEI. Unmatched junction bases numbered 4, after V lost 4 bases and J lost 2 bases. As DNA, the CDR3 is TGTGCCAGCAGTGGACAGGGCTTAAACACTGAAGCTTTCTTT. Translated: CASSGQGLNTEAFF.

This clone has just a few counts. This chain joins TRBV4-1 and TRBJ2-1; 9 nucleotides agree with TRBD2. The CDR3 totals 17 residues. Germline assignment: CDR1 MGHRA and CDR2 YSYEKL. With 0 bases clipped from V and 6 bases from J, the junction kept 9 bases outside the gene matches. The CDR3 loop reads CASSQDLGLAGSNEQFF. DNA for the CDR3: TGCGCCAGCAGCCAAGACTTGGGTCTAGCGGGATCCAATGAGCAGTTCTTC.

This clone showed up just a few times. The chain combines TRBV5-5 with TRBJ2-7; perhaps TRBD1 as D (6 bases). The V end lost 4 bases, the J end lost 3 bases, and 14 bases lay between the germline ends. Germline CDR1 SGHKS, CDR2 YYEKEE (reference sequence). The CDR3 loop spans 14 amino acids. The DNA of the CDR3 is TGTGCCAGCAGCCATCGACAGGCCTTCTACGAGCAGTACTTC. Amino acid sequence: CASSHRQAFYEQYF.

This clone was counted a few times. The V call is TRBV5-4, the J call TRBJ1-3, with D tentatively TRBD1 (5 bases). CDR3 length equals 16 residues. Per germline, CDR1 SGHNT and CDR2 YYREEE (reference sequence). Trimming removed 0 bases from V and 0 bases from J, with 10 bases in between. The CDR3 protein is CASSLGGPSSGNTIYF. CDR3 nucleotides: TGTGCCAGCAGCTTGGGGGGCCCGAGCTCTGGAAACACCATATATTTT.

The CDR3 is CASSSPSGWNTIYF. DNA of the CDR3: TGTGCCAGCAGTTCACCATCAGGGTGGAACACCATATATTTT. The chain has TRBV28 and TRBJ1-3, with D tentatively TRBD1 (5 bases). CDR3 length: 14 amino acids. Germline V gene sequence: CDR1 MDHEN, CDR2 SYDVKM. Trimming pared 4 bases from V and 7 bases from J, leaving 14 bases between.

The chain employs TRBV6-1 and TRBJ1-2; 9 bases are a match to TRBD1. The V segment lost 8 bases and the J segment 5 bases; nucleotides outside the gene matches: 9. This CDR3 contains 14 residues. Germline V CDR1 and CDR2: MNHNS, SASEGT. CDR3 loop: CASDQDRGAYGYTF. The CDR3 region has the DNA TGTGCCAGCGACCAGGACAGGGGCGCATATGGCTACACCTTC.

This clone was seen a handful of times. The CDR3 protein is CASSLLAGLQETQYF. For the CDR3, the DNA is TGTGCCAGCAGCTTACTAGCGGGATTACAAGAGACCCAGTACTTC. The genes are TRBV11-2 and TRBJ2-5; 9 bases map to TRBD2. Germline CDR1 and CDR2: SGHAT and FQNNGV. V shed 2 bases, J shed 2 bases, and the junction held 3 bases outside the gene matches. CDR3 size: 15 residues.

The J gene is TRBJ2-1, the V gene TRBV11-1; 7 bases line up with TRBD1. The CDR3 runs to 13 residues. The junction had 5 bases not matched to a gene; V was cut back by 6 bases and J by 6 bases. CDR1 and CDR2 (germline): SGHAT, FQDESV (reference sequence). The CDR3 DNA sequence: TGTGCCAGCAGGGGGGACAGACGCAATGAGCAGTTCTTC. Amino acid sequence: CASRGDRRNEQFF.

The sample holds a few counts of this clone. This sequence joins TRBV27 and TRBJ1-2, with 11 bases aligning to TRBD1. CDR1 and CDR2 from the germline V gene are MNHEY and SMNVEV (reference sequence). CDR3 length: 16 residues. V was clipped by 0 bases and J by 7 bases; unmatched bases: 7. CDR3 sequence reads: CASSLSIGTGGAGYTF. DNA of the CDR3: TGTGCCAGCAGTTTATCGATAGGGACAGGGGGGGCTGGCTACACCTTC.

This clone was observed a few times. V is TRBV5-8 and J is TRBJ1-4; 7 positions agree with TRBD1. This CDR3 is built from 12 residues. V gave up 10 bases and J gave up 4 bases; unmatched junction bases: 4. The germline gives CDR1 SGHTS, CDR2 YDEGEE. CDR3 residues: CAWGQRNEKLFF. The CDR3 DNA follows: TGTGCCTGGGGACAGCGTAATGAAAAACTGTTTTTT.

The chain has TRBV30 and TRBJ1-1, with D uncertain. This CDR3 is 15 amino acids long. From germline, CDR1 is GTSNPN and CDR2 SVGIG (reference sequence). With 3 bases removed from V and 5 bases from J, the gap between germline ends came to 19 bases. The CDR3 spells CAWRFRNSGNTEAFF. The CDR3 DNA reads TGTGCCTGGAGATTTCGGAACTCCGGGAATACTGAAGCTTTCTTT.

This clone has more than one count but fewer than ten. V usage is TRBV7-9 and J usage is TRBJ1-2; D might be TRBD1 (5 bases). There are 14 residues in the CDR3. V lost 1 base to trimming and J lost 7 bases, with 13 bases between them. The germline V gene has CDR1 SEHNR and CDR2 FQNEAQ (reference sequence). CDR3: CASSLEGRVGGYTF. The CDR3 DNA reads TGTGCCAGCAGCTTAGAGGGCAGGGTGGGTGGCTACACCTTC.

The rearrangement joins TRBV18 to TRBJ1-5, with D hard to call. With 3 bases removed from V and 3 bases from J, the gap between germline ends came to 9 bases. Germline V gene lookup returns CDR1 KGHSH and CDR2 LQKENI. The CDR3 runs to 14 residues. For the CDR3, the DNA is TGTGCCAGCTCACCGGAACAGATCAATCAGCCCCAGCATTTT. It yields the protein CASSPEQINQPQHF.

This clone has just a few counts. The chain has TRBV5-8 and TRBJ2-3, with 11 bases identical to TRBD1. The CDR3 length is 14 residues. Germline lookup yields CDR1 SGHTS and CDR2 YDEGEE. Germline trimming cut 3 bases from V and 10 bases from J; bases unmatched to any gene: 7. In DNA form, the CDR3 reads TGTGCCAGCAGCTCTGGACAGGGGGCTTTCTCGCAGTATTTT. Translated: CASSSGQGAFSQYF.

The chain recombines TRBV6-6 with TRBJ1-2; 10 bases agree with TRBD1. In germline, CDR1 is MNHNY, CDR2 SVGAGI (reference sequence). The CDR3 runs to 16 residues. With V trimmed by 2 bases and J by 3 bases, 6 bases remained unmatched. CDR3 nucleotide sequence: TGTGCCAGCAGTTACCCCGGGACAGGGGACGACTATGGCTACACCTTC. It specifies CASSYPGTGDDYGYTF.